This T cell receptor (beta chain) derives from a study of blood T cells in healthy people across ages. Study-level results: When set beside aged donors, long-lived donors presented more naive CD4+ cells and higher diversity.

On this clonotype: The target antigen is unknown.

Next came a second PCR, run for about 6 to 12 cycles, which used a sample-barcoded 5' primer along with a J-beta primer mix. TCRdb re-called the 5' RACE reads through MiXCR, storing one row per CDR3 protein. The sample records approximately 1.5 million distinct CDR3 sequences, roughly 32% being singletons. The CDR3 extends over 15 amino acids. Germline assignment: CDR1 MNHEY and CDR2 SVGEGT. Healthy Caucasian individuals from Russia aged about 6 to 90 served as donors. No fewer than 7 million PBMCs went into each sample. This receptor was identified in a woman aged 25-40 years in good health. The genes are TRBV6-2 or TRBV6-3 and TRBJ2-7; no firm D call. The DNA end is a closer match to TRBJ2-5, so the J assignment may be wrong. Sequenced: blood. Written as DNA, the CDR3 is TGTGCCAGCAGTTACTCGGTGTCTCGTGGGGAGACCCAGTACTTC. Translated, it gives CASSYSVSRGETQYF.